These T cell receptor beta chains were read from a single sample in a study of blood T cell repertoires in COVID-19. Repertoires were generated with immunoSEQ multiplex PCR, while TCRdb's copy carries only in-frame clones and drops some. The sample contains roughly 140,000 clones, around nine tenths of which appear only once. Sequenced material: peripheral blood. The source of these receptors is a man aged 45-60 years with active or convalescent COVID-19. The CDR3 runs from the conserved cysteine through the conserved F or W. A D gene is named only where the DNA matches it firmly.

>TRBV2|NA
CASSGHRLNTGELFF
>TRBV5-6|TRBD1
CASSLLIRGPYNEQFF
>TRBV6-5|TRBD2
CASSAGGLAYEQYF
>TRBV3-1/TRBV3-2|NA
CASSLLYGYTF
>TRBV24-1|NA
CATSEWGGTEAFF
>TRBV2|TRBD2
CASRLSSGSSTDTQYF
>TRBV9|TRBD2
CASSLGRGGAKGDTQYF
>TRBV10-1|TRBD1
CASSEKIPGQGPMNTEAFF
>TRBV24-1|NA
CATSDFRDSVNNEQFF
>TRBV19|TRBD1
CASSIFGTGGLGTDTQYF